A selection of T cell receptor beta chains follows, all from one sample in a study of cytomegalovirus exposure and HLA in healthy donors. Sequencing was performed with immunoSEQ multiplex PCR; in TCRdb, only in-frame clones are kept and a portion is missing. The sample records around 150,000 clones, around 84% being singletons. The sequenced sample was PBMCs. These receptors all stem from a man younger than 30 in good health and CMV-seronegative. CDR3s include the opening cysteine and the closing phenylalanine or tryptophan. A D gene is named only where the DNA matches it firmly. The listing skips clone size in some rows; elsewhere it reads once, few, many or a size class.

clone_size: NA
d_call: NA
v_call: TRBV2
cdr3_length: 15
j_call: TRBJ2-6
cdr3_aa: CASRRQVSGANVLTF
cdr3_nt: TGTGCCAGCAGGCGACAGGTCTCTGGGGCCAACGTCCTGACTTTC

clone_size: NA
d_call: NA
v_call: TRBV27
cdr3_length: 13
j_call: TRBJ1-1
cdr3_aa: CASNSLLGAEAFF
cdr3_nt: TGTGCCAGCAATTCGCTTCTGGGCGCTGAAGCTTTCTTT

clone_size: NA
d_call: NA
v_call: TRBV11-2
cdr3_length: 17
j_call: TRBJ1-6
cdr3_aa: CASSLDLEGWYNSPLHF
cdr3_nt: TGTGCCAGCAGCTTAGATCTCGAGGGATGGTATAATTCACCCCTCCACTTT

clone_size: NA
d_call: NA
v_call: TRBV21-1
cdr3_length: 14
j_call: TRBJ2-7
cdr3_aa: CASSTGVLGYEQYF
cdr3_nt: TGTGCCAGCTCAACGGGAGTCCTAGGGTACGAGCAGTACTTC

clone_size: NA
d_call: NA
v_call: TRBV30
cdr3_length: 14
j_call: TRBJ1-3
cdr3_aa: CAWIPRGPANTIYF
cdr3_nt: TGTGCCTGGATCCCTCGGGGTCCCGCCAACACCATATATTTT

clone_size: NA
d_call: TRBD1
v_call: TRBV5-1
cdr3_length: 15
j_call: TRBJ2-3
cdr3_aa: CASSQGDRETDTQYF
cdr3_nt: TGCGCCAGCAGCCAGGGAGACAGGGAGACAGATACGCAGTATTTT

clone_size: NA
d_call: NA
v_call: TRBV7-9
cdr3_length: 13
j_call: TRBJ1-2
cdr3_aa: CASSQDTRTGYTF
cdr3_nt: TGTGCCAGCAGCCAGGACACCAGGACTGGCTACACCTTC

clone_size: NA
d_call: NA
v_call: TRBV2
cdr3_length: 13
j_call: TRBJ2-4
cdr3_aa: CASSSRGKNIQYF
cdr3_nt: TGTGCCAGCAGCAGCAGGGGCAAAAACATTCAGTACTTC

clone_size: NA
d_call: TRBD1
v_call: TRBV29-1
cdr3_length: 15
j_call: TRBJ1-1
cdr3_aa: CSVEGTGLMNTEAFF
cdr3_nt: TGCAGCGTTGAGGGGACAGGCCTAATGAACACTGAAGCTTTCTTT

clone_size: NA
d_call: TRBD1
v_call: TRBV19
cdr3_length: 14
j_call: TRBJ1-1
cdr3_aa: CASSLGQGTLRAFF
cdr3_nt: TGTGCCAGTAGTCTCGGACAGGGCACCCTGCGAGCTTTCTTT

clone_size: NA
d_call: NA
v_call: TRBV5-1
cdr3_length: 15
j_call: TRBJ2-3
cdr3_aa: CASSLGDSVTDTQYF
cdr3_nt: TGCGCCAGCAGCTTGGGTGACTCAGTCACAGATACGCAGTATTTT

clone_size: NA
d_call: NA
v_call: TRBV9
cdr3_length: 15
j_call: TRBJ1-3
cdr3_aa: CASSVGGSPGNTIYF
cdr3_nt: TGTGCCAGCAGCGTAGGAGGTAGTCCTGGAAACACCATATATTTT

clone_size: NA
d_call: TRBD1
v_call: TRBV6-9
cdr3_length: 16
j_call: TRBJ2-7
cdr3_aa: CASSSQTGNHSYEQYF
cdr3_nt: TGTGCCAGCAGTTCCCAGACAGGGAACCACTCCTACGAGCAGTACTTC

clone_size: NA
d_call: TRBD1
v_call: TRBV5-8
cdr3_length: 18
j_call: TRBJ1-5
cdr3_aa: CASSPTEFETGGHQPQHF
cdr3_nt: TGTGCCAGCAGCCCGACCGAGTTCGAGACAGGGGGCCATCAGCCCCAGCATTTT

clone_size: NA
d_call: NA
v_call: TRBV12-2
cdr3_length: 17
j_call: TRBJ2-4
cdr3_aa: CASRLAFGQGDKNIQYF
cdr3_nt: TGTGCAAGTCGCTTAGCCTTCGGACAGGGTGACAAAAACATTCAGTACTTC

clone_size: once
d_call: NA
v_call: TRBV18
cdr3_length: 16
j_call: TRBJ1-5
cdr3_aa: CASSPLGRAADQPQHF
cdr3_nt: TGTGCCAGCTCACCATTGGGGAGGGCCGCGGATCAGCCCCAGCATTTT

clone_size: NA
d_call: TRBD2
v_call: TRBV4-1
cdr3_length: 15
j_call: TRBJ2-3
cdr3_aa: CASSQPSGVTDTQYF
cdr3_nt: TGCGCCAGCAGCCAACCTAGCGGGGTCACAGATACGCAGTATTTT